This is a list of T cell receptor beta chains from one sample in a study of blood T cell repertoires in COVID-19. Sequencing used immunoSEQ multiplex PCR; TCRdb keeps in-frame clones, though not all of them. The sample holds roughly 400,000 clones, about 90% seen once. Input material: PBMCs or T cells enriched from blood (not recorded which). The receptors were sampled from a woman aged 25 to 39 who had recovered from COVID-19. Each CDR3 is given with its conserved first and last residue. The order of the fields is V gene, clone size, J gene, CDR3 length, D gene, CDR3 protein, CDR3 DNA. The D gene is left open where the match is weak. The size field is filled for only some rows; it gives once, few, many or a size class.

V gene: TRBV27
clone size: NA
J gene: TRBJ1-1
CDR3 length: 14
D gene: NA
CDR3 protein: CASSFLYASAEAFF
CDR3 DNA: TGTGCCAGCAGTTTTTTATACGCGTCCGCTGAAGCTTTCTTT

V gene: TRBV6-6
clone size: few
J gene: TRBJ2-5
CDR3 length: 16
D gene: TRBD2
CDR3 protein: CASSSPLLAGQETQYF
CDR3 DNA: TGTGCCAGCAGTTCCCCCCTCCTAGCGGGTCAAGAGACCCAGTACTTC

V gene: TRBV24-1
clone size: NA
J gene: TRBJ2-2
CDR3 length: 14
D gene: NA
CDR3 protein: CATGQGRNTGELFF
CDR3 DNA: TGTGCCACCGGTCAGGGGAGGAACACCGGGGAGCTGTTTTTT

V gene: TRBV27
clone size: NA
J gene: TRBJ2-7
CDR3 length: 14
D gene: TRBD2
CDR3 protein: CASRLQRGPYEQYF
CDR3 DNA: TGTGCCAGTCGACTCCAGCGGGGCCCCTACGAGCAGTACTTC

V gene: TRBV14
clone size: NA
J gene: TRBJ2-7
CDR3 length: 17
D gene: TRBD2
CDR3 protein: CASSPQTRLAGSYEQYF
CDR3 DNA: TGTGCCAGCAGCCCCCAAACCCGACTAGCGGGATCATACGAGCAGTACTTC

V gene: TRBV9
clone size: once
J gene: TRBJ1-2
CDR3 length: 16
D gene: TRBD1
CDR3 protein: CASSVDLTGGTNGYTF
CDR3 DNA: TGTGCCAGCAGCGTAGACTTGACAGGGGGTACGAATGGCTACACCTTC

V gene: TRBV14
clone size: once
J gene: TRBJ1-1
CDR3 length: 13
D gene: NA
CDR3 protein: CASSQYRSTEAFF
CDR3 DNA: TGTGCCAGCAGCCAATACAGGAGTACTGAAGCTTTCTTT

V gene: TRBV10-3
clone size: NA
J gene: TRBJ2-1
CDR3 length: 16
D gene: TRBD1
CDR3 protein: CAISIPTGGRYNEQFF
CDR3 DNA: TGTGCCATCAGTATTCCAACAGGGGGCCGGTACAATGAGCAGTTCTTC

V gene: TRBV6-5
clone size: NA
J gene: TRBJ2-1
CDR3 length: 14
D gene: NA
CDR3 protein: CASSYLVPGDEQFF
CDR3 DNA: TGTGCCAGCAGTTATCTAGTCCCCGGGGATGAGCAGTTCTTC

V gene: TRBV3-1/TRBV3-2
clone size: NA
J gene: TRBJ2-7
CDR3 length: 15
D gene: TRBD2
CDR3 protein: CASSLGTSGGYEQYF
CDR3 DNA: TGTGCCAGCAGCCTCGGGACTAGCGGGGGCTACGAGCAGTACTTC

V gene: TRBV6-5
clone size: once
J gene: TRBJ1-5
CDR3 length: 13
D gene: NA
CDR3 protein: CASSRTGLDPQHF
CDR3 DNA: TGTGCCAGCAGCCGCACAGGGTTAGATCCTCAGCATTTT

V gene: TRBV5-5
clone size: NA
J gene: TRBJ1-5
CDR3 length: 13
D gene: NA
CDR3 protein: CASSLAGFQPQHF
CDR3 DNA: TGTGCCAGCAGCTTGGCGGGGTTTCAGCCCCAGCATTTT

V gene: TRBV10-3
clone size: once
J gene: TRBJ1-1
CDR3 length: 15
D gene: TRBD1
CDR3 protein: CAISNRGGVNTEAFF
CDR3 DNA: TGTGCCATCAGTAACAGGGGTGGAGTAAACACTGAAGCTTTCTTT

V gene: TRBV7-6
clone size: NA
J gene: TRBJ1-1
CDR3 length: 17
D gene: TRBD1
CDR3 protein: CASSLAGTGGGSTEAFF
CDR3 DNA: TGTGCCAGCAGCTTAGCTGGGACAGGGGGCGGGAGCACTGAAGCTTTCTTT

V gene: TRBV7-3
clone size: NA
J gene: TRBJ2-3
CDR3 length: 15
D gene: TRBD1
CDR3 protein: CASSLGTGGGDTQYF
CDR3 DNA: TGTGCCAGCAGCTTAGGAACAGGGGGCGGAGATACGCAGTATTTT

V gene: TRBV11-2
clone size: NA
J gene: TRBJ1-2
CDR3 length: 15
D gene: TRBD1
CDR3 protein: CASSRTDRGSRGYTF
CDR3 DNA: TGTGCCAGCAGCCGAACCGACAGGGGGAGTCGTGGCTACACCTTC

V gene: TRBV12-3/TRBV12-4
clone size: NA
J gene: TRBJ2-1
CDR3 length: 11
D gene: TRBD2
CDR3 protein: CASRLPGGLFF
CDR3 DNA: TGTGCCAGCAGACTTCCGGGAGGTTTGTTCTTC

V gene: TRBV24-1
clone size: NA
J gene: TRBJ2-3
CDR3 length: 15
D gene: TRBD1
CDR3 protein: CATSDEQGWTDTQYF
CDR3 DNA: TGTGCCACCAGTGATGAACAGGGGTGGACAGATACGCAGTATTTT